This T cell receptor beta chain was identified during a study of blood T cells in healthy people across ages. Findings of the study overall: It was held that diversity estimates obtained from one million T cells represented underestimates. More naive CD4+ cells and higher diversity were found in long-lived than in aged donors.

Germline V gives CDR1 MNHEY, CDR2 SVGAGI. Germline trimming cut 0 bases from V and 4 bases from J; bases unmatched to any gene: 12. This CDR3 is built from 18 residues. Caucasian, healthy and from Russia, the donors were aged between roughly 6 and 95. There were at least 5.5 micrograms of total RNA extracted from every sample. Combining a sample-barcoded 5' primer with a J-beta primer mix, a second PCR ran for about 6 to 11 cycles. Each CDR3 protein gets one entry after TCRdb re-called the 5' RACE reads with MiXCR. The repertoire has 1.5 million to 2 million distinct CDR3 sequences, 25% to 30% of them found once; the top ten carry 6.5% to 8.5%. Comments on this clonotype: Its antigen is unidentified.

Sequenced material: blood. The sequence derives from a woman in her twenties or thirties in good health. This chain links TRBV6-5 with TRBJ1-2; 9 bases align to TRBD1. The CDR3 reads CASSYSRVGTGLSYGYTF. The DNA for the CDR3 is TGTGCCAGCAGTTACTCGAGGGTCGGGACAGGGCTTTCCTATGGCTACACCTTC.